These 2 T cell receptor beta chains were sequenced from one sample in a study of OX40 agonist ivuxolimab in advanced cancers. The data were produced by immunoSEQ multiplex PCR, yet TCRdb's version contains in-frame clones alone and is incomplete. The sample yields around 80,000 clones, approximately 80% seen once. Source: CD4+ or CD8+ T cells sorted from blood, taken in a trial of the OX40 agonist ivuxolimab. These receptors came from an adult with an advanced solid tumor such as melanoma, head and neck, liver or kidney cancer.

The chain joins TRBV7-9 to TRBJ1-1, with a possible D match to TRBD1 (5 bases). The CDR3 spans 15 residues. Germline CDR1 and CDR2: SEHNR and FQNEAQ (reference sequence). Deletions cut 3 bases from V and 4 bases from J, with 15 bases between. The CDR3: CASSFNPLTVTEAFF. The CDR3 bases are TGTGCCAGCAGCTTTAATCCCTTGACAGTCACTGAAGCTTTCTTT.

This sequence joins TRBV18 and TRBJ2-1; tentative D call: TRBD1 (6 bases). This CDR3 spans 15 amino acids. Germline V gene data show CDR1 as KGHSH and CDR2 as LQKENI. Trimming left V 4 bases short and J 3 bases short, with 13 bases between. CDR3 in amino acids: CASSLGHADYNEQFF. Written as DNA, the CDR3 is TGTGCCAGCTCACTGGGACACGCTGACTACAATGAGCAGTTCTTC.